The 21 T cell receptor beta chains reported below all come from one sample, sequenced in a study of T cells in Graves' hyperthyroidism and ophthalmopathy. Amplification of TCR beta CDR3 regions used RNA as the template. TCR CDR3 regions were first amplified by RT-PCR with HTBI primers. TCRdb re-called the multiplex PCR reads with MiXCR, one entry per CDR3 protein. The table has 300,000 to 400,000 distinct CDR3 sequences, roughly an eighth seen once; the top ten hold less than 10%. Material for sequencing was blood. The receptors shown here come from a woman aged 18-35 years with Graves' hyperthyroidism.

This clonotype was seen many times. This chain connects TRBV28 to TRBJ2-7; either TRBD1 or TRBD2 may supply D (5 bases each). Trimming stripped 6 bases from V and 2 bases from J, with 11 bases between. Germline values: CDR1 MDHEN, CDR2 SYDVKM. This CDR3 is built from 13 residues. The DNA for the CDR3 is TGTGCCAGCAGCACGGGACCGACCTACGAGCAGTACTTC. Encoded protein: CASSTGPTYEQYF. The variable domain in full, with the rest retrieved from reference TRBV28 and TRBJ2-7, is DVKVTQSSRYLVKRTGEKVFLECVQDMDHENMFWYRQDPGLGLRLIYFSYDVKMKEKGDIPEGYSVSREKKERFSLILESASTNQTSMYLCASSTGPTYEQYFGPGTRLTVT.

This clonotype has ten or more counts. This sequence joins TRBV2 and TRBJ2-2; D could derive from TRBD1 or TRBD2 (5 bases each). CDR1 and CDR2 from the germline V gene are SNHLY and FYNNEI. The CDR3 totals 13 residues. The V and J ends lost 1 base and 5 bases respectively, with 5 bases between them. CDR3 region: CASSEGGTGELFF. In DNA, the CDR3 is TGTGCCAGCAGTGAAGGGGGGACCGGGGAGCTGTTTTTT.

This clonotype has a handful of counts. The genes are TRBV27 and TRBJ2-7; D possibly corresponds to TRBD1 (5 bases). Trimming took 5 bases from V and 1 from J, leaving 18 bases between them. The CDR3 loop spans 16 amino acids. The germline gives CDR1 MNHEY, CDR2 SMNVEV (reference sequence). CDR3 in DNA: TGTGCCAGCAGTCTGGATCCGACCGACAGTTCCTACGAGCAGTACTTC. It yields the protein CASSLDPTDSSYEQYF.

The chain employs TRBV3-1 and TRBJ2-1; TRBD2 aligns across 8 bases. Unmatched junction bases numbered 17, after V lost 10 bases and J lost 15 bases. The length of the CDR3 is 13 residues. Per germline, CDR1 LGHDT and CDR2 YNNKEL (reference sequence). Here the CDR3 DNA reads TGTGCCACCAAGGGACTAGTGGGAGGGCCGCTGTTCTTC. Protein: CATKGLVGGPLFF.

Only a few counts were recorded for this clonotype. The rearrangement links TRBV5-6 to TRBJ2-7, with D maybe TRBD2 (6 bases). The CDR3 length is 16 residues. Trimming left V 0 bases short and J 4 bases short, with 17 bases between. CDR1 is SGHDT, CDR2 YYEEEE, per germline. The CDR3 DNA follows: TGTGCCAGCAGCTTGGAATCTAGCGCGAATGGGTACGAGCAGTACTTC. Translating it yields CASSLESSANGYEQYF.

This clonotype was counted many times. The chain links TRBV5-1 to TRBJ2-7; D gene uncertain. The germline V and J ends were trimmed by 5 bases and 0 bases, with 15 bases remaining between them. This CDR3 spans 15 amino acids. CDR1 SGHRS and CDR2 YFSETQ come from the germline V gene. The CDR3 loop reads CASSGETRSSYEQYF. DNA for the CDR3: TGCGCCAGCAGTGGCGAAACCAGGAGCTCCTACGAGCAGTACTTC.

This chain uses TRBV3-1 with TRBJ1-1; the D gene is possibly TRBD1 (5 bases). The V end was cut by 1 base, the J end by 1 base, with 7 bases between. CDR1 is LGHDT and CDR2 is YNNKEL in the germline V gene (reference sequence). The CDR3 extends over 14 amino acids. CDR3 in amino acids: CASSQGGPNTEAFF. The CDR3 nucleotides read TGTGCCAGCAGCCAAGGGGGACCGAACACTGAAGCTTTCTTT.

Ten or more counts support this clonotype. The J gene is TRBJ1-1, the V gene TRBV28, with D possibly matching TRBD1 (5 bases). In germline, CDR1 is MDHEN, CDR2 SYDVKM. V lost 8 bases, J lost 5 bases, and 9 bases lay in between. The CDR3 has 11 residues. The DNA for the CDR3 is TGTGCCAGCGGGGGTATAACTGAAGCTTTCTTT. This codes for CASGGITEAFF.

The table lists this clonotype with many counts. The rearrangement uses TRBV10-3 and TRBJ2-1, with TRBD2 matching over 7 bases. The J segment lost 6 bases and the V segment lost 4 bases, leaving 6 bases of the junction unmatched. This CDR3 is built from 14 residues. Germline CDR1 reads ENHRY; CDR2 reads SYGVKD. The CDR3 loop is CAISGLGGSNEQFF. Written as DNA, the CDR3 is TGTGCCATCAGTGGGCTCGGGGGGTCCAATGAGCAGTTCTTC.

This clonotype was picked up many times. The genes are TRBV11-1 and TRBJ1-1; no definite D call. V lost 4 bases and J 0 bases, leaving 9 bases between the germline ends. The CDR3 loop spans 14 amino acids. Germline V gives CDR1 SGHAT, CDR2 FQDESV (reference sequence). CDR3 residues: CASSSLSMNTEAFF. Written as DNA, the CDR3 is TGTGCCAGCAGCTCTTTATCCATGAACACTGAAGCTTTCTTT.

Ten or more counts support this clonotype. CDR3 protein: CSVDGDRTGGLKSGYTF. The CDR3 nucleotides are TGCAGCGTTGACGGTGATCGGACAGGGGGTTTAAAGAGTGGCTACACCTTC. The rearrangement uses TRBV29-1 and TRBJ1-2, with 10 positions matching TRBD1. Per the germline V gene, CDR1 is SQVTM and CDR2 is ANQGSEA. After removal of 3 bases from V and 7 bases from J, the junction contained 17 bases not matched to a gene. The CDR3 has 17 residues.

This clonotype was found many times. The chain carries TRBV4-1 and TRBJ1-5; D gene unclear. V was pared by 0 bases and J by 0 bases, with 12 bases between. This CDR3 comprises 17 residues. From germline, CDR1 is MGHRA and CDR2 YSYEKL. CDR3 residues: CASSQDLWPYSNQPQHF. CDR3 coding DNA: TGCGCCAGCAGCCAAGATCTATGGCCGTATAGCAATCAGCCCCAGCATTTT.

This clonotype has a count of ten or more. Here the CDR3 reads CASSLQGTVNQPQHF. CDR3 nucleotides: TGCGCCAGCAGCTTACAGGGTACTGTGAATCAGCCCCAGCATTTT. This chain links TRBV5-1 with TRBJ1-5; TRBD1 is a possible D gene (6 bases). The germline V gene has CDR1 SGHRS and CDR2 YFSETQ. The CDR3 consists of 15 residues. V was cut by 2 bases and J by 4 bases, with 13 bases left in between.

This chain uses TRBV7-3 with TRBJ2-1, with D maybe TRBD1 (8 bases). V lost 5 bases, J lost 0 bases, and 23 bases lay in between. CDR1 and CDR2 (germline): SGHTA, FQGTGA. The length of the CDR3 is 19 residues. CDR3 sequence (DNA): TGTGCCAGCAGCCGTTCTACAGGGGGGGCTATCTCCTCCTACAATGAGCAGTTCTTC. Translating it yields CASSRSTGGAISSYNEQFF.

This clonotype appeared a few times. The genes are TRBV10-2 and TRBJ1-2, with 8 bases identical to TRBD1. This CDR3 has 13 amino acids. V lost 4 bases, J lost 3 bases, and 1 base stayed unmatched. Germline V lookup: CDR1 WSHSY, CDR2 SAAADI. CDR3 region: CASSATGDYGYTF. The DNA for the CDR3 is TGCGCCAGCAGTGCGACAGGGGACTATGGCTACACCTTC.

The table lists this clonotype with many counts. This may come from a read error, since a much larger clone is one base off. CDR3 in DNA: TGTACCAGCAGCTTCTCCTACGAGCAGTACTTC. Translated: CTSSFSYEQYF. The genes are TRBV11-2 and TRBJ2-7; D uncertain. Germline CDR1 and CDR2: SGHAT and FQNNGV. There are 11 residues in the CDR3.

On this clonotype itself: A much larger clone differs from this one at a single base, so this may be a read error. The rearrangement joins TRBV2 to TRBJ1-6, with 9 bases aligning to TRBD1. Germline V gene sequence: CDR1 SNHLY, CDR2 FYNNEI. V lost 7 bases and J lost 8; bases outside the gene matches: 6. The CDR3 sequence is 14 residues long. The CDR3 protein is CASKGQGYDSPLHF. As DNA, the CDR3 is TGTGCCAGCAAAGGACAGGGGTACGATTCACCCCTCCACTTT.

The V and J genes are TRBV28 and TRBJ2-5; D unclear. The CDR3 runs to 13 residues. CDR1 and CDR2 from the germline V gene are MDHEN and SYDVKM. Trimming left V 7 bases short and J 2 bases short, with 11 bases between. The CDR3 DNA is TGTGCCAGCACCCGCACGGAACAAGAGACCCAGTACTTC. Translating gives CASTRTEQETQYF.

This clonotype was detected many times. The chain uses TRBV5-1 and TRBJ2-7; no definite D call. Germline CDR1 is SGHRS and CDR2 is YFSETQ. This CDR3 is built from 13 residues. The V and J ends lost 4 bases and 0 bases respectively, with 8 bases between them. CDR3 sequence: CASSGGSSYEQYF. The DNA for the CDR3 is TGCGCCAGCAGCGGCGGAAGCTCCTACGAGCAGTACTTC.

There are a few counts of this clonotype. This chain links TRBV4-1 with TRBJ2-5; 7 bases are shared with TRBD1. CDR1 and CDR2 from the germline V gene are MGHRA and YSYEKL. J lost 5 bases, V lost 3 bases, and 6 bases had no gene match. This CDR3 has 14 residues. CDR3 nucleotide sequence: TGCGCCAGCAGCCATTTAGGGGGCCCGGAGACCCAGTACTTC. Amino acid sequence: CASSHLGGPETQYF.

V gene TRBV12-3 or TRBV12-4 combines with J gene TRBJ1-2; 7 nucleotides match TRBD1. Germline trimming cut 11 bases from V and 1 base from J; bases unmatched to any gene: 7. This CDR3 contains 13 residues. The CDR3 loop reads CASTQGVNYGYTF. CDR3 nucleotides: TGTGCCTCCACTCAGGGGGTTAACTATGGCTACACCTTC.